The TCR beta chain under discussion was sequenced for a study of blood T cell repertoires in COVID-19. About the research overall: Material from acute and convalescent COVID-19 was sourced from the United States, Italy and Spain. Nucleic acid was either cDNA or gDNA, and it came from T cells, B-cell-depleted T cells, or PBMCs.

Per the original methods: Reference gene primers were amplified, and this amplification served to estimate nucleated cell counts. This table comes from immunoSEQ multiplex PCR, and its TCRdb copy is limited to in-frame clones, with some not included. The DNA was the basis for D and trimming; V, J and clone size are from that table. The profile shows under 150,000 clones, about 90% of them singletons. Material: peripheral blood. The clonotype originates from a woman aged 45-59 years who had recovered from COVID-19.

The CDR3 loop is CSVVGGRAYNEQFF. The CDR3 DNA reads as TGCAGCGTTGTCGGCGGGAGGGCCTACAATGAGCAGTTCTTC. The chain employs TRBV29-1 and TRBJ2-1, with 9 bases that match TRBD2. The CDR3 is 14 residues long. From germline, CDR1 is SQVTM and CDR2 ANQGSEA. V dropped 4 bases and J dropped 2; count of bases not matched to a gene: 3.